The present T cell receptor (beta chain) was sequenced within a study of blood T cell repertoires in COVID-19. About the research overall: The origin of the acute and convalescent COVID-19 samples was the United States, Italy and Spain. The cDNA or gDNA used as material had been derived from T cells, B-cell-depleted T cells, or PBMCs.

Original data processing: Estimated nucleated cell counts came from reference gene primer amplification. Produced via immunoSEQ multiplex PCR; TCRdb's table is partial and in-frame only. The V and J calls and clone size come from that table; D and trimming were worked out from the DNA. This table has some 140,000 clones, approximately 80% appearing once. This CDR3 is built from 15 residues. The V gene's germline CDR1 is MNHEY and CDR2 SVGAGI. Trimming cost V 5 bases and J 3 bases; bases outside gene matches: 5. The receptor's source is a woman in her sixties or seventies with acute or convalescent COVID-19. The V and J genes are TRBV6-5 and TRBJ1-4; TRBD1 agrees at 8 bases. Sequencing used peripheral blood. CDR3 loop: CASSLQGASNEKLFF. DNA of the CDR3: TGTGCCAGCAGTCTCCAGGGGGCATCTAATGAAAAACTGTTTTTT.